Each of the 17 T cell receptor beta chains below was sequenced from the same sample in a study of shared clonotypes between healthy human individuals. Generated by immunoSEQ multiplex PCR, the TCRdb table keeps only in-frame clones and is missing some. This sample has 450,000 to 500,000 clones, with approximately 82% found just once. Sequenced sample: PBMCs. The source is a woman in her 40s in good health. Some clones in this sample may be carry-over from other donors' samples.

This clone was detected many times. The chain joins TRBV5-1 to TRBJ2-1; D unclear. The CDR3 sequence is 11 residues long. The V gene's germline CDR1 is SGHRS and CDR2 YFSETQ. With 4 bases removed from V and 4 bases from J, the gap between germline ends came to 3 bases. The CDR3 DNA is TGCGCCAGCAGCGAGTACAATGAGCAGTTCTTC. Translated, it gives CASSEYNEQFF.

Here the CDR3 DNA reads TGTGCCAGCAGCTTAGCGCGTTGGCAGGCCGCGGGGATGAACACTGAAGCTTTCTTT. Protein: CASSLARWQAAGMNTEAFF. The V and J genes are TRBV11-1 and TRBJ1-1; no reliable D call. V dropped 0 bases and J dropped 0 bases, with 20 bases sitting between them. This CDR3 region has 19 residues. The germline CDR1 and CDR2 sequences are SGHAT and FQDESV (reference sequence).

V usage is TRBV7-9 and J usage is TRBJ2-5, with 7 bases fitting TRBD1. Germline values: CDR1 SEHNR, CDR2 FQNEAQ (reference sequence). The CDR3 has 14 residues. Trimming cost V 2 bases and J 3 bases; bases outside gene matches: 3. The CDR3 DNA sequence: TGTGCCAGCAGCTTAAGCAGGGGGAAAGAGACCCAGTACTTC. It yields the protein CASSLSRGKETQYF.

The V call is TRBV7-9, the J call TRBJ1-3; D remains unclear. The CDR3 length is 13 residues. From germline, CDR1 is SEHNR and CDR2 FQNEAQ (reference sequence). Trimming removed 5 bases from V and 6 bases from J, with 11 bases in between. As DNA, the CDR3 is TGTGCCAGCAGCCTACGCGGACTAAACACCATATATTTT. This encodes CASSLRGLNTIYF.

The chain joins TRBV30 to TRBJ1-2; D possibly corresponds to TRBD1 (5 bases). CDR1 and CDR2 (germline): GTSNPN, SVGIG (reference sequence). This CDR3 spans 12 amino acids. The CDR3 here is CGYRDGNCCYTF. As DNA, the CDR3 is TGTGGGTACCGGGACGGTAACTGTTGCTACACCTTC.

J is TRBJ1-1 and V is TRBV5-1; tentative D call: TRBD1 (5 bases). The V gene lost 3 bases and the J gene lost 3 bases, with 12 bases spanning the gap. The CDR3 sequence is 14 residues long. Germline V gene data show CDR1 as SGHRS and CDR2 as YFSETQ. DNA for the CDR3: TGCGCCAGCAGCTGGACGGGGGGAGACACTGAAGCTTTCTTT. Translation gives CASSWTGGDTEAFF. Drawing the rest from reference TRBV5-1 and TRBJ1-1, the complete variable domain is KAGVTQTPRYLIKTRGQQVTLSCSPISGHRSVSWYQQTPGQGLQFLFEYFSETQRNKGNFPGRFSGRQFSNSRSEMNVSTLELGDSALYLCASSWTGGDTEAFFGQGTRLTVV.

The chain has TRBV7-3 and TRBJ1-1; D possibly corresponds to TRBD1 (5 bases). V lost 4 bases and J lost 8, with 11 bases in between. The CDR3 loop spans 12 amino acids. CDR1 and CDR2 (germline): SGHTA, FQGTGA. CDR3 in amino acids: CASSSQGGEAFF. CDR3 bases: TGTGCCAGCAGCTCTCAGGGTGGGGAAGCTTTCTTT.

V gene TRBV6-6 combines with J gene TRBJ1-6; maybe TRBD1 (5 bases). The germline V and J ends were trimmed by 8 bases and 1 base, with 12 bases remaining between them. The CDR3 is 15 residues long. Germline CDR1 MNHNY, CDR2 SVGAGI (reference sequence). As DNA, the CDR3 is TGTGCCAGCTGCCAAGGGGCGTCCTATAATTCACCCCTCCACTTT. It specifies CASCQGASYNSPLHF.

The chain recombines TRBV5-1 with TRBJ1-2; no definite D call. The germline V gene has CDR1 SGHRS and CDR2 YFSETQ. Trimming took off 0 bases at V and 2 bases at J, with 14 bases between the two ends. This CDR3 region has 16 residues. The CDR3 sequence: CASSLEIFKTNYGYTF. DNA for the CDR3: TGCGCCAGCAGCTTGGAGATCTTTAAGACGAACTATGGCTACACCTTC.

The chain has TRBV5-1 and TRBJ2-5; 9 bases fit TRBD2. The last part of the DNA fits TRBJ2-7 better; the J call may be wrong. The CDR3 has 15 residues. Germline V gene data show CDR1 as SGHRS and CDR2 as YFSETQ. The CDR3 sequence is CASSLASGATYEQYF. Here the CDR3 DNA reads TGCGCCAGCAGCTTGGCTAGCGGGGCCACCTACGAGCAGTACTTC.

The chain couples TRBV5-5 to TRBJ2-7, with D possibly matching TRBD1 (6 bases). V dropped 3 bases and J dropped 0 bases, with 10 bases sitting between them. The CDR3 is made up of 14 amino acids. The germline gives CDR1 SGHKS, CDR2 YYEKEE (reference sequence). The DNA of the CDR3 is TGTGCCAGCAGCTCAGGGGTCCGCTCCTACGAGCAGTACTTC. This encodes CASSSGVRSYEQYF.

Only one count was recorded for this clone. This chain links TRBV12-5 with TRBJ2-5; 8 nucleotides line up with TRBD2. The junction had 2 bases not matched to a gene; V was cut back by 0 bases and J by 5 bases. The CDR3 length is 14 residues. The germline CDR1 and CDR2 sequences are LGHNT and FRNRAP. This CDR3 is CASGLVSGGETQYF. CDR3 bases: TGTGCTAGTGGTTTGGTATCGGGAGGGGAGACCCAGTACTTC.

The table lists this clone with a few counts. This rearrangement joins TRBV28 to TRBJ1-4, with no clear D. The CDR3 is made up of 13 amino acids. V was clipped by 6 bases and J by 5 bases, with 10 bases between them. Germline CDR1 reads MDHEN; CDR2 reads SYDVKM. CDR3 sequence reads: CASREDLNEKLFF. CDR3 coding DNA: TGTGCCAGCAGGGAAGACCTGAATGAAAAACTGTTTTTT.

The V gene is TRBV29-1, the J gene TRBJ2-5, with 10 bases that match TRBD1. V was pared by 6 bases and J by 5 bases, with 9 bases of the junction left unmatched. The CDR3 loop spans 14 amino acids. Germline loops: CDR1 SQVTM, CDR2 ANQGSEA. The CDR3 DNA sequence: TGCAGCGTAGCCGGGACAGGGGCTAGGGAGACCCAGTACTTC. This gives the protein CSVAGTGARETQYF.

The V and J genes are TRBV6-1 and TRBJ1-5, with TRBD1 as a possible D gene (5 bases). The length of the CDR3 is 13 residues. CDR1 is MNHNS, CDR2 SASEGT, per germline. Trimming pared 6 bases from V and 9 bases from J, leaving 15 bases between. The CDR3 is CASRDQGGRPQHF. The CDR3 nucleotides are TGTGCCAGCAGAGACCAGGGTGGAAGGCCCCAGCATTTT.

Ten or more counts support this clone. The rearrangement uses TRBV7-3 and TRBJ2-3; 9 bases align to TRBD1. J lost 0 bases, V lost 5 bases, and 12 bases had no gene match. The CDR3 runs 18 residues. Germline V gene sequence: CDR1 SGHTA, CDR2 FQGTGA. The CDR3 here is CASSTPLGTGTSTDTQYF. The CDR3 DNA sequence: TGTGCCAGCAGCACCCCCCTAGGGACAGGGACTAGCACAGATACGCAGTATTTT.

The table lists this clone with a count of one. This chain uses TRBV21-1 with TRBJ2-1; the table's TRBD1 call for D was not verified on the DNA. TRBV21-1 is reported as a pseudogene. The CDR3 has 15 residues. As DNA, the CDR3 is TGTGCCAGCAGCAAACCGACAGGGGCGGGCGATGAGCAGTTCTTC. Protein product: CASSKPTGAGDEQFF.